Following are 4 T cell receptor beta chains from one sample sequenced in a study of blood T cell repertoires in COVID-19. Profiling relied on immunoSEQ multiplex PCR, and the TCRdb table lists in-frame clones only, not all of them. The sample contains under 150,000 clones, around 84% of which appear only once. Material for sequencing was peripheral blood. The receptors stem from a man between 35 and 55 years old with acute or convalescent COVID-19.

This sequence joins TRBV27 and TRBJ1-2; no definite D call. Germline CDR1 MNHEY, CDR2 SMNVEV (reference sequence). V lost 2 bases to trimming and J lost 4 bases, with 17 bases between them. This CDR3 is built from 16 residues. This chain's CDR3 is CASSLAQATFPYGYTF. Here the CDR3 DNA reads TGTGCCAGCAGTTTAGCGCAGGCCACTTTCCCCTATGGCTACACCTTC.

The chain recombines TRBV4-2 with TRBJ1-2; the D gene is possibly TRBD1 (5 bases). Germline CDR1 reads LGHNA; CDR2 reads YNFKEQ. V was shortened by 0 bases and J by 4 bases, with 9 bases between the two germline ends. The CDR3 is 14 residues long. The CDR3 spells CASSQDRGSYGYTF. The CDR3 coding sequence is TGTGCCAGCAGCCAAGATCGGGGGTCCTATGGCTACACCTTC.

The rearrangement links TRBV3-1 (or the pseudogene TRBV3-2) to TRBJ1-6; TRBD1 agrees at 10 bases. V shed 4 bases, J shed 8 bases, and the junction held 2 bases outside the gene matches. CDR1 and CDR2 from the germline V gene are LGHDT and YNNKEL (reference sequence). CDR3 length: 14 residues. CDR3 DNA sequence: TGTGCCAGCAGCCGGGGGACAGGGGATTCACCCCTCCACTTT. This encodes CASSRGTGDSPLHF.

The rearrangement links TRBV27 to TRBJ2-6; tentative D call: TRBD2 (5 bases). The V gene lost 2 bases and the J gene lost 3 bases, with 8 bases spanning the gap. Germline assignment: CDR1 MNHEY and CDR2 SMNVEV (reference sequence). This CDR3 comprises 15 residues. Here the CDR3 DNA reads TGTGCCAGCAGTTTACGGGGTGGTGGGGCCAACGTCCTGACTTTC. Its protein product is CASSLRGGGANVLTF.